Shown below are 31 T cell receptor beta chains from a single sample sequenced in a study of T cell responses to AZD1222 COVID-19 vaccine. Sequenced by immunoSEQ multiplex PCR; TCRdb stores in-frame clones only, minus some. The table has some 150,000 clones, 85% to 90% seen once. Sequenced material: peripheral blood, taken 28 days after the second dose of the MenACWY control vaccine. Receptors were obtained from an adult who received the MenACWY meningococcal vaccine as a control.

This chain links TRBV5-1 with TRBJ1-6, with D unresolved. The CDR3 sequence is 14 residues long. Between the trimmed V and J ends, which lost 0 bases and 10 bases, there was a span of 11 bases. Germline V gene data show CDR1 as SGHRS and CDR2 as YFSETQ. The CDR3 DNA reads TGCGCCAGCAGCTTGGTCGAGGTGGGATCACCCCTCCACTTT. It yields the protein CASSLVEVGSPLHF. Combining the CDR3 with reference TRBV5-1 and TRBJ1-6 gives the whole variable domain KAGVTQTPRYLIKTRGQQVTLSCSPISGHRSVSWYQQTPGQGLQFLFEYFSETQRNKGNFPGRFSGRQFSNSRSEMNVSTLELGDSALYLCASSLVEVGSPLHFGNGTRLTVT.

V is TRBV9 and J is TRBJ2-4; D perhaps matches TRBD1 (6 bases). Between the trimmed V and J ends, which lost 4 bases and 7 bases, there was a span of 15 bases. Looked up from germline, CDR1 is SGDLS and CDR2 is YYNGEE. This CDR3 comprises 14 residues. The CDR3 reads CASSPHQGSNIQYF. The CDR3 bases are TGTGCCAGCAGCCCGCATCAGGGGTCGAACATTCAGTACTTC.

This chain joins TRBV2 and TRBJ1-1; D gene ambiguous. V was shortened by 4 bases and J by 0 bases, with 9 bases between the two germline ends. The germline CDR1 and CDR2 sequences are SNHLY and FYNNEI. The CDR3 is 14 residues long. CDR3 sequence (DNA): TGTGCCAGCAGTGGATTTGGGATGAACACTGAAGCTTTCTTT. Amino acid sequence: CASSGFGMNTEAFF. The variable domain in full, with the rest retrieved from reference TRBV2 and TRBJ1-1, is EPEVTQTPSHQVTQMGQEVILRCVPISNHLYFYWYRQILGQKVEFLVSFYNNEISEKSEIFDDQFSVERPDGSNFTLKIRSTKLEDSAMYFCASSGFGMNTEAFFGQGTRLTVV.

V gene TRBV18 combines with J gene TRBJ2-1; TRBD1 might be the D (6 bases). From germline, CDR1 is KGHSH and CDR2 LQKENI. The V end lost 1 base, the J end lost 6 bases, and 13 bases lay between the germline ends. The CDR3 runs to 15 residues. The CDR3 region is CASSPQDSFGNEQFF. In DNA, the CDR3 is TGTGCCAGCTCACCACAGGACAGTTTTGGCAATGAGCAGTTCTTC.

The chain links TRBV6-4 to TRBJ2-2; maybe TRBD2 (6 bases). CDR1 MRHNA and CDR2 SNTAGT come from the germline V gene. The CDR3 totals 13 residues. Trimming removed 9 bases at V and 0 bases at J, with 8 bases between. CDR3 nucleotides: TGTGCCAGGTCGGGAGCGAACACCGGGGAGCTGTTTTTT. As protein: CARSGANTGELFF.

The rearrangement uses TRBV6-5 and TRBJ2-7; no reliable D call. The CDR3 is 13 residues long. Trimming pared 7 bases from V and 3 bases from J, leaving 13 bases between. Germline V gives CDR1 MNHEY, CDR2 SVGAGI. The CDR3 DNA follows: TGTGCCAGCACTCCTTCCCCCTTCTACGAGCAGTACTTC. It is translated as CASTPSPFYEQYF.

The chain employs TRBV6-5 and TRBJ1-1, with TRBD1 as a possible D gene (6 bases). The CDR3 covers 12 residues. V dropped 10 bases and J dropped 2 bases, with 11 bases sitting between them. CDR1 and CDR2 from the germline V gene are MNHEY and SVGAGI. The CDR3 DNA reads as TGTGCCACCCAACAGGGCAACACTGAAGCTTTCTTT. It codes for CATQQGNTEAFF.

This sequence joins TRBV24-1 and TRBJ2-2; D not certain. The CDR3 is 14 residues long. V was pared by 9 bases and J by 1 base, with 11 bases between. From germline, CDR1 is KGHDR and CDR2 SFDVKD. The CDR3, as DNA: TGTGCCACCCGAGGATCCGGGAACACCGGGGAGCTGTTTTTT. It yields the protein CATRGSGNTGELFF.

The chain carries TRBV10-1 and TRBJ2-5, with D tentatively TRBD2 (5 bases). Trimming pared 3 bases from V and 5 bases from J, leaving 7 bases between. Per germline, CDR1 WNHNN and CDR2 SYGVQD (reference sequence). This CDR3 comprises 12 residues. The CDR3 spells CASSDEGETQYF. The CDR3 DNA is TGCGCCAGCAGTGACGAGGGTGAGACCCAGTACTTC.

The chain couples TRBV5-4 to TRBJ1-2; D not resolved. The length of the CDR3 is 12 residues. Germline V gene sequence: CDR1 SGHNT, CDR2 YYREEE (reference sequence). V was pared by 3 bases and J by 5 bases, with 8 bases between. CDR3 coding DNA: TGTGCCAGCAGCTCGGATCTTTATGGCTACACCTTC. Its protein product is CASSSDLYGYTF. The variable domain in full, completed from reference TRBV5-4 and TRBJ1-2, reads ETGVTQSPTHLIKTRGQQVTLRCSSQSGHNTVSWYQQALGQGPQFIFQYYREEENGRGNFPPRFSGLQFPNYSSELNVNALELDDSALYLCASSSDLYGYTFGSGTRLTVV.

The rearrangement uses TRBV28 and TRBJ1-1; D is unclear. Trimming removed 7 bases at V and 7 bases at J, with 16 bases between. The germline gives CDR1 MDHEN, CDR2 SYDVKM. CDR3 length equals 13 residues. This chain's CDR3 is CASIELSLGEAFF. CDR3 in DNA: TGTGCCAGCATCGAACTGAGTTTAGGTGAAGCTTTCTTT.

The chain employs TRBV16 and TRBJ2-7, with 8 bases aligning to TRBD1. CDR1 and CDR2 from the germline V gene are KGHSY and FQNENV. The CDR3 contains 14 residues. Trimming at V came to 4 bases and at J to 3 bases, leaving 5 bases not matched to a gene. The CDR3 sequence is CASSRQGTLYEQYF. The DNA for the CDR3 is TGTGCCAGCAGCCGACAGGGGACGCTCTACGAGCAGTACTTC.

This sequence joins TRBV19 and TRBJ2-2; no firm D call. The CDR3 has 14 residues. Deletions cut 7 bases from V and 0 bases from J, with 9 bases between. Germline lookup yields CDR1 LNHDA and CDR2 SQIVND (reference sequence). CDR3 sequence: CASTLLANTGELFF. CDR3 bases: TGTGCCAGTACACTTCTAGCGAACACCGGGGAGCTGTTTTTT.

The chain joins TRBV5-4 to TRBJ2-3; TRBD1 or TRBD2 may be the D gene (5 bases each). V was trimmed by 4 bases and J by 0 bases, leaving 12 bases between them. Germline V CDR1 and CDR2: SGHNT, YYREEE (reference sequence). The CDR3 runs to 15 residues. The CDR3 loop is CASSKPGRSTDTQYF. CDR3 DNA: TGTGCCAGCAGCAAGCCGGGACGGAGCACAGATACGCAGTATTTT.

This rearrangement joins TRBV4-1 to TRBJ1-6, with a possible D match to TRBD1 (6 bases). The CDR3 extends over 15 amino acids. V gave up 2 bases and J gave up 6 bases, with 11 bases separating them. Germline V gene data show CDR1 as MGHRA and CDR2 as YSYEKL. The CDR3 nucleotides read TGCGCCAGCAGCCAACGGACAGAAGCTAATTCACCCCTCCACTTT. Translated: CASSQRTEANSPLHF.

J is TRBJ2-7 and V is TRBV28; D possibly corresponds to TRBD2 (6 bases). The V gene's germline CDR1 is MDHEN and CDR2 SYDVKM. Between the trimmed V and J ends, which lost 3 bases and 1 base, there was a span of 13 bases. The CDR3 spans 15 residues. CDR3 sequence (DNA): TGTGCCAGCAGTTTGGGCGGGGCGGATTCCTACGAGCAGTACTTC. This translates into CASSLGGADSYEQYF.

The chain is built from TRBV28 and TRBJ1-2; maybe TRBD1 (5 bases). The germline V gene has CDR1 MDHEN and CDR2 SYDVKM. CDR3 length: 16 amino acids. V was trimmed by 6 bases and J by 8 bases, leaving 25 bases between them. CDR3 sequence: CASRVGGTEEPLGYTF. The CDR3 nucleotides read TGTGCCAGCAGGGTTGGAGGGACGGAAGAGCCCTTAGGCTACACCTTC.

The rearrangement links TRBV6-5 to TRBJ2-5; 10 positions match TRBD1. This CDR3 contains 13 residues. CDR1 and CDR2 (germline): MNHEY, SVGAGI. V trimming: 9 bases; J trimming: 4 bases; junction bases outside the gene matches: 5. The CDR3 loop is CASHRDRGETQYF. Here the CDR3 DNA reads TGTGCCAGTCACCGGGACAGGGGAGAGACCCAGTACTTC.

The J gene is TRBJ2-2, the V gene TRBV7-9, with TRBD1 identical over 7 bases. The CDR3 extends over 15 amino acids. Germline V gene data show CDR1 as SEHNR and CDR2 as FQNEAQ (reference sequence). V lost 5 bases to trimming and J lost 4 bases; unmatched junction nucleotides: 7. In nucleotides, the CDR3 is TGTGCCAGCAGCCAACGGGACAGTGCCACCGGGGAGCTGTTTTTT. Translation gives CASSQRDSATGELFF. The variable domain in full, completed from reference TRBV7-9 and TRBJ2-2, reads DTGVSQNPRHKITKRGQNVTFRCDPISEHNRLYWYRQTLGQGPEFLTYFQNEAQLEKSRLLSDRFSAERPKGSFSTLEIQRTEQGDSAMYLCASSQRDSATGELFFGEGSRLTVL.

V gene TRBV28 combines with J gene TRBJ1-1; a weak D match, TRBD1 (6 bases). Trimming removed 6 bases at V and 5 bases at J, with 16 bases between. CDR1 MDHEN and CDR2 SYDVKM come from the germline V gene. The CDR3 extends over 14 amino acids. The CDR3 coding sequence is TGTGCCAGCAGACCCGGACAGATGGTAACTGAAGCTTTCTTT. Translated, it gives CASRPGQMVTEAFF.

The chain uses TRBV7-2 and TRBJ1-5; a weak D match, TRBD1 (5 bases). The CDR3 runs to 16 residues. V dropped 5 bases and J dropped 5 bases, with 19 bases sitting between them. The V gene's germline CDR1 is SGHTA and CDR2 FQGNSA. The CDR3 here is CASSPYAGQGDQPQHF. DNA for the CDR3: TGTGCCAGCAGCCCTTACGCCGGGCAGGGCGATCAGCCCCAGCATTTT. The full variable domain, in which reference TRBV7-2 and TRBJ1-5 provide the parts outside the CDR3, is GAGVSQSPSNKVTEKGKDVELRCDPISGHTALYWYRQSLGQGLEFLIYFQGNSAPDKSGLPSDRFSAERTGGSVSTLTIQRTQQEDSAVYLCASSPYAGQGDQPQHFGDGTRLSIL.

The V call is TRBV28, the J call TRBJ2-7; D is unclear. Germline lookup yields CDR1 MDHEN and CDR2 SYDVKM. This CDR3 has 16 amino acids. The V and J ends lost 4 bases and 2 bases respectively, with 18 bases between them. In DNA form, the CDR3 reads TGTGCCAGCAGTTCAGCCACGTATAGGTCCACCTACGAGCAGTACTTC. Amino acids: CASSSATYRSTYEQYF.

CDR3 coding DNA: TGTGCCAGCAGCCCCCCCGGACCGCCCGAGCAGTACTTC. Translated: CASSPPGPPEQYF. The rearrangement joins TRBV7-8 to TRBJ2-7, with D hard to call. The CDR3 is 13 residues long. The germline V gene has CDR1 SGHVS and CDR2 FQNEAQ. V lost 5 bases and J 6 bases, leaving 14 bases between the germline ends.

This chain uses TRBV11-3 with TRBJ2-1, with 7 bases aligning to TRBD2. This CDR3 spans 15 amino acids. CDR1 SGHNT and CDR2 YENEEA come from the germline V gene. With 5 bases clipped from V and 8 bases from J, the junction kept 12 bases outside the gene matches. CDR3 nucleotides: TGTGCCAGCAGCGGCCCGGGAGGCCAGGGACATGAGCAGTTCTTC. Translated: CASSGPGGQGHEQFF.

CDR3: CASSPDYYGYTF. CDR3 sequence (DNA): TGTGCCAGTAGTCCGGACTACTATGGCTACACCTTC. The chain couples TRBV19 to TRBJ1-2; no clear D. Trimming removed 5 bases at V and 3 bases at J, with 7 bases between. CDR1 is LNHDA and CDR2 is SQIVND in the germline V gene (reference sequence). This CDR3 region has 12 residues.

The chain carries TRBV5-1 and TRBJ1-1; 7 positions agree with TRBD1. This CDR3 comprises 15 residues. CDR1 SGHRS and CDR2 YFSETQ come from the germline V gene. V trimming: 4 bases; J trimming: 5 bases; junction bases outside the gene matches: 11. CDR3 protein: CASSLAVRGETEAFF. The CDR3 nucleotides read TGCGCCAGCAGCCTGGCGGTCAGGGGGGAGACTGAAGCTTTCTTT.

This chain uses TRBV4-2 with TRBJ2-3; possibly TRBD1 or TRBD2 for D (5 bases each). There are 16 residues in the CDR3. Per germline, CDR1 LGHNA and CDR2 YNFKEQ. Trimming cost V 6 bases and J 2 bases, with 18 bases left between them. The CDR3, as DNA: TGTGCCAGCAGTCCCGGCGAGGGGCATAACACAGATACGCAGTATTTT. Translated, it gives CASSPGEGHNTDTQYF.

V and J are TRBV27 and TRBJ2-2; D is unresolved. Germline assignment: CDR1 MNHEY and CDR2 SMNVEV (reference sequence). V was shortened by 2 bases and J by 0 bases, with 10 bases between the two germline ends. This CDR3 region has 16 residues. The CDR3: CASSLEARTNTGELFF. The CDR3 nucleotides are TGTGCCAGCAGTTTAGAAGCGCGGACGAACACCGGGGAGCTGTTTTTT.

V gene TRBV7-2 combines with J gene TRBJ1-1; D gene ambiguous. V was shortened by 3 bases and J by 1 base, with 9 bases between the two germline ends. The CDR3 loop spans 14 amino acids. Germline V gene lookup returns CDR1 SGHTA and CDR2 FQGNSA. The CDR3: CASSLVAGNTEAFF. The CDR3 DNA sequence: TGTGCCAGCAGCTTGGTAGCGGGGAACACTGAAGCTTTCTTT.

The V and J genes are TRBV7-2 and TRBJ2-5; no definite D call. V was shortened by 8 bases and J by 4 bases, with 14 bases between the two germline ends. The CDR3 consists of 13 residues. Germline V lookup: CDR1 SGHTA, CDR2 FQGNSA. CDR3 DNA sequence: TGTGCCAGCGGGGTTATGACCGGAGAGACCCAGTACTTC. Translating gives CASGVMTGETQYF.

The chain links TRBV11-1 to TRBJ2-5, with 10 bases identical to TRBD2. CDR3 length: 15 amino acids. The germline gives CDR1 SGHAT, CDR2 FQDESV (reference sequence). The junction had 5 bases not matched to a gene; V was cut back by 2 bases and J by 5 bases. The CDR3 sequence is CASSLSSGRVETQYF. DNA for the CDR3: TGTGCCAGCAGCTTATCCAGCGGGAGGGTTGAGACCCAGTACTTC.